The 14 T cell receptor beta chains in this list originate from one sample, sequenced in a study of T cell repertoires in cytomegalovirus infection. Using its own MiXCR run on the reads, TCRdb lists one record per CDR3 protein. The profile shows around 120,000 distinct CDR3 sequences, approximately 24% of them singletons. No antigen has been identified for these receptors. The sequenced material came from PBMCs, sequenced either directly or after in vitro stimulation (not recorded which). All receptors come from a human donor in good health (CMV status not recorded). Some clones in this sample may be carry-over from other donors' samples.

This clonotype has a count of ten or more. The chain links TRBV7-2 to TRBJ2-2; D may correspond to TRBD1 or TRBD2 (5 bases each). Germline-derived CDR1 and CDR2 are SGHTA and FQGNSA. Between the trimmed V and J ends, which lost 2 bases and 0 bases, there was a span of 10 bases. CDR3 length equals 16 residues. DNA of the CDR3: TGTGCCAGCAGCTTAAGCCAGGGAGCGAACACCGGGGAGCTGTTTTTT. It specifies CASSLSQGANTGELFF.

This clonotype came up a few times. The rearrangement uses TRBV12-3 or TRBV12-4 and TRBJ2-1, with D perhaps matching TRBD2 (6 bases). The V end was cut by 6 bases, the J end by 4 bases, with 7 bases between. The CDR3 is 12 residues long. The CDR3 spells CASSRGYNEQFF. CDR3 nucleotides: TGTGCCAGCAGCCGGGGGTACAATGAGCAGTTCTTC.

This clonotype has ten or more counts. V usage is TRBV30 and J usage is TRBJ1-5; possible D gene TRBD1, 6 bases. Trimming cost V 2 bases and J 10 bases, with 21 bases left between them. The germline V gene has CDR1 GTSNPN and CDR2 SVGIG (reference sequence). This CDR3 has 15 residues. CDR3 region: CAWSSSGTPIEPQHF. CDR3 nucleotide sequence: TGTGCCTGGAGTAGTTCCGGGACACCTATTGAACCCCAGCATTTT.

DNA of the CDR3: TGTGCCAGCAGCTTAGTCAACATTCAGTACTTC. Translated, it gives CASSLVNIQYF. This chain joins TRBV7-2 and TRBJ2-4; no clear D. In germline, CDR1 is SGHTA, CDR2 FQGNSA. This CDR3 region has 11 residues. V was clipped by 1 base and J by 7 bases, with 2 bases between them.

The V and J genes are TRBV12-3 or TRBV12-4 and TRBJ2-3; a weak D match, TRBD2 (5 bases). The CDR3 consists of 14 residues. V was pared by 3 bases and J by 4 bases, with 11 bases between. The chain's CDR3 is CASSLGASPDTQYF. For the CDR3, the DNA is TGTGCCAGCAGTTTGGGTGCTAGCCCAGATACGCAGTATTTT.

Only a few counts were recorded for this clonotype. V is TRBV24-1 and J is TRBJ2-3; possibly TRBD2 for D (5 bases). CDR1 is KGHDR and CDR2 is SFDVKD in the germline V gene. This CDR3 contains 12 residues. Trimming stripped 9 bases from V and 2 bases from J, with 8 bases between. The CDR3 bases are TGTGCCACCGGGGAGAACACAGATACGCAGTATTTT. It specifies CATGENTDTQYF.

This chain joins TRBV19 and TRBJ1-5; no clear D gene. CDR1 and CDR2 from the germline V gene are LNHDA and SQIVND (reference sequence). V was trimmed by 5 bases and J by 5 bases, leaving 10 bases between them. The CDR3 runs to 13 residues. Written as DNA, the CDR3 is TGTGCCAGTAGTGAGCAGAAATATCAGCCCCAGCATTTT. It yields the protein CASSEQKYQPQHF.

The CDR3 is CASSLGGLAGAYDTQYF. CDR3 bases: TGTGCCAGCAGCTTAGGAGGTCTAGCGGGAGCGTATGATACGCAGTATTTT. The V and J genes are TRBV7-9 and TRBJ2-3, with 10 bases identical to TRBD2. Per the germline V gene, CDR1 is SEHNR and CDR2 is FQNEAQ (reference sequence). The CDR3 sequence is 17 residues long. V shed 1 base and J 6 bases; nucleotides not matched to a gene: 10. Variable domain in full (rest from reference TRBV7-9 and TRBJ2-3): DTGVSQNPRHKITKRGQNVTFRCDPISEHNRLYWYRQTLGQGPEFLTYFQNEAQLEKSRLLSDRFSAERPKGSFSTLEIQRTEQGDSAMYLCASSLGGLAGAYDTQYFGPGTRLTVL.

The chain's CDR3 is CASSYSEGDNKAEAFF. The CDR3 nucleotides read TGTGCCAGCAGTTACTCAGAGGGGGATAACAAGGCTGAAGCTTTCTTT. The chain joins TRBV6-2 or TRBV6-3 to TRBJ1-1; perhaps TRBD1 as D (6 bases). Germline-derived CDR1 and CDR2 are MNHEY and SVGEGT. The CDR3 length is 16 residues. Deletions cut 0 bases from V and 6 bases from J, with 17 bases between.

This clonotype was seen ten or more times. J is TRBJ1-5 and V is TRBV12-3 or TRBV12-4; D unclear. There are 13 residues in the CDR3. Trimming took off 7 bases at V and 4 bases at J, with 11 bases between the two ends. The DNA for the CDR3 is TGTGCCAGCACACGTTATGATAATCAGCCCCAGCATTTT. Its translation is CASTRYDNQPQHF.

Comments on this clonotype: Mismatch with germline at one junction end may stem from a read error. This sequence joins TRBV4-2 and TRBJ1-1, with D tentatively TRBD1 (6 bases). CDR1 LGHNA and CDR2 YNFKEQ come from the germline V gene. This CDR3 spans 18 amino acids. The CDR3 loop reads CVSSQDTRGPSGDTEAFF. CDR3 bases: TGTGTCAGCAGCCAAGATACCAGGGGACCTTCGGGGGACACTGAAGCTTTCTTT.

Only a few counts were recorded for this clonotype. This chain connects TRBV7-8 to TRBJ2-1; a possible D gene is TRBD2 (5 bases). The V gene's germline CDR1 is SGHVS and CDR2 FQNEAQ. Deletions cut 1 base from V and 6 bases from J, with 13 bases between. This CDR3 is built from 15 residues. The DNA of the CDR3 is TGTGCCAGCAGCTTAGTAGGTGCTAGCTCCAATGAGCAGTTCTTC. Its translation is CASSLVGASSNEQFF. The variable domain in full, with the rest retrieved from reference TRBV7-8 and TRBJ2-1, is GAGVSQSPRYKVAKRGQDVALRCDPISGHVSLFWYQQALGQGPEFLTYFQNEAQLDKSGLPSDRFFAERPEGSVSTLKIQRTQQEDSAVYLCASSLVGASSNEQFFGPGTRLTVL.

This clonotype was observed a few times. In DNA form, the CDR3 reads TGTGCCAGCAGGGAAGCGGGAGGTCTCTACGAGCAGTACTTC. Protein product: CASREAGGLYEQYF. The J gene is TRBJ2-7, the V gene TRBV28; 9 nucleotides agree with TRBD2. Germline CDR1 and CDR2: MDHEN and SYDVKM. This CDR3 spans 14 amino acids. V shed 6 bases and J 3 bases; nucleotides not matched to a gene: 6.

This rearrangement joins TRBV10-2 to TRBJ2-1; 7 nucleotides match TRBD2. The CDR3 is 14 residues long. V was pared by 6 bases and J by 7 bases, with 9 bases of the junction left unmatched. CDR1 is WSHSY and CDR2 is SAAADI in the germline V gene. CDR3: CASRLGGSVNEQFF. The CDR3 bases are TGCGCCAGCAGGCTCGGCGGGAGTGTGAATGAGCAGTTCTTC.